The 7 T cell receptor beta chains in this list originate from one sample, sequenced in a study of OX40 agonist ivuxolimab in advanced cancers. Assay used: immunoSEQ multiplex PCR; TCRdb lists only in-frame clones, some missing. In the table there are approximately 100,000 clones, 90% of which are singletons. The material sequenced was CD4+ or CD8+ T cells sorted from blood, taken in a trial of the OX40 agonist ivuxolimab. The receptors originated from an adult with an advanced solid tumor such as melanoma, head and neck, liver or kidney cancer.

This chain joins TRBV7-9 and TRBJ1-5; D perhaps matches TRBD1 (5 bases). This CDR3 spans 13 amino acids. From germline, CDR1 is SEHNR and CDR2 FQNEAQ (reference sequence). Trimming took 6 bases from V and 4 from J, leaving 10 bases between them. In DNA, the CDR3 is TGTGCCAGCAGTACCTCAGGGAATCAGCCCCAGCATTTT. It is translated as CASSTSGNQPQHF.

The chain joins TRBV27 to TRBJ2-2; no clear D. V lost 4 bases and J lost 1, with 4 bases in between. Germline V lookup: CDR1 MNHEY, CDR2 SMNVEV (reference sequence). CDR3 length: 13 residues. CDR3 sequence: CASSSQNTGELFF. The CDR3 DNA follows: TGTGCCAGCAGTTCCCAGAACACCGGGGAGCTGTTTTTT.

The chain combines TRBV7-2 with TRBJ2-7; the match to TRBD2 covers 9 bases. The CDR3 is 15 residues long. J gave up 0 bases and V 3 bases, and 3 bases lay outside the gene matches. Germline V CDR1 and CDR2: SGHTA, FQGNSA. The CDR3 region has the DNA TGTGCCAGCAGCTTGGGTAGCGGGAGCTCCTACGAGCAGTACTTC. Translating it yields CASSLGSGSSYEQYF.

This chain connects TRBV6-6 to TRBJ2-1, with D perhaps given as TRBD1 or TRBD2 (5 bases each). The CDR3 sequence is 15 residues long. Germline V gene data show CDR1 as MNHNY and CDR2 as SVGAGI (reference sequence). Deletions cut 8 bases from V and 7 bases from J, with 21 bases between. The CDR3 region is CASGLGSGKNNEQFF. CDR3 in DNA: TGTGCCAGCGGACTGGGTTCAGGGAAGAATAATGAGCAGTTCTTC.

The V and J genes are TRBV29-1 and TRBJ2-1; either TRBD1 or TRBD2 may supply D (5 bases each). Trimming shortened V by 4 bases and J by 1 base, and 11 bases separated the two germline ends. The CDR3 sequence is 14 residues long. The germline CDR1 and CDR2 sequences are SQVTM and ANQGSEA. This CDR3 reads CSVVGVSSYNEQFF. The CDR3, as DNA: TGCAGCGTTGTGGGGGTTTCATCCTACAATGAGCAGTTCTTC.

V and J are TRBV5-1 and TRBJ2-1; D is perhaps TRBD1 (5 bases). Germline V gene lookup returns CDR1 SGHRS and CDR2 YFSETQ. V lost 0 bases and J lost 5, with 9 bases in between. This CDR3 has 14 amino acids. The CDR3, as DNA: TGCGCCAGCAGCTTGGGCTCGACAGACAATGAGCAGTTCTTC. This translates into CASSLGSTDNEQFF.

The count of this clone is one. The chain is built from TRBV15 and TRBJ2-1; 8 bases are a match to TRBD2. The trim removed 2 bases at V and 3 bases at J, leaving 3 bases unmatched. Germline CDR1 LNHNV, CDR2 YYDKDF (reference sequence). This CDR3 is built from 15 residues. The CDR3 sequence: CATSRSLAVYNEQFF. The CDR3 DNA sequence: TGTGCCACCAGCAGATCACTAGCGGTCTACAATGAGCAGTTCTTC.